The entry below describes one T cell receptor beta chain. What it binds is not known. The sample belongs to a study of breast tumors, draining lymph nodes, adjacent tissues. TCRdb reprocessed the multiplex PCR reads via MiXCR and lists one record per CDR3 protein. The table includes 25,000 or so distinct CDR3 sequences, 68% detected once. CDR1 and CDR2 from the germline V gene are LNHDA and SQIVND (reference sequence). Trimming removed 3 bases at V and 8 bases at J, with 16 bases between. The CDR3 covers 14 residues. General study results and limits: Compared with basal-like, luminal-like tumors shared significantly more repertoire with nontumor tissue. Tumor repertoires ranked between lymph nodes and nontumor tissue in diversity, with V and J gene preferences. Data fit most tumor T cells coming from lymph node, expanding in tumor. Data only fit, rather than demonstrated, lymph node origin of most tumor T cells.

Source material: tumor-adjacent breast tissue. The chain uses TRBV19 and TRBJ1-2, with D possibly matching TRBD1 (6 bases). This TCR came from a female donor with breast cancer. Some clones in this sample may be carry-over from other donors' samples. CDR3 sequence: CASSMRSGVVGYTF. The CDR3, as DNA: TGTGCCAGTAGTATGAGGTCAGGGGTGGTCGGCTACACCTTC.